This is a list of T cell receptor beta chains from one sample in a study of blood T cell repertoires in COVID-19. TCRdb's copy holds only in-frame clones and misses some; the assay was immunoSEQ multiplex PCR. Of 110,000 or so clones in the sample, approximately 80% were seen once. The material sequenced was peripheral blood. These receptors all stem from a man aged 80 or over with acute or convalescent COVID-19. The CDR3 runs from the conserved cysteine through the conserved F or W. D genes are given only for firm matches. Expanded clones get a size class; other rows say once, few or many, or leave the size out.

d_call clone_size j_call v_call cdr3_aa cdr3_nt
TRBD1 . TRBJ1-6 TRBV7-2 CASSLGGQGREPLHF TGTGCCAGCAGCTTAGGTGGACAGGGCCGTGAACCCCTCCACTTT
. . TRBJ1-5 TRBV4-3 CASSQEWGSNQPQHF TGCGCCAGCAGCCAAGAGTGGGGCAGCAATCAGCCCCAGCATTTT
. . TRBJ1-3 TRBV14 CASSQRGQTTGNTIYF TGTGCCAGCAGCCAAAGGGGACAAACTACTGGAAACACCATATATTTT
. . TRBJ2-7 TRBV6-5 CASSYSRQGGYEQYF TGTGCCAGCAGTTACAGTCGGCAGGGAGGCTACGAGCAGTACTTC
. . TRBJ1-2 TRBV3-1/TRBV3-2 CASGRSDGYTF TGTGCCAGTGGGAGATCCGATGGCTACACCTTC
. . TRBJ1-1 TRBV6-5 CASTGATEAFF TGTGCCAGCACAGGGGCCACTGAAGCTTTCTTT
TRBD1 few TRBJ1-1 TRBV11-2 CASSLQGGVYRTEAFF TGTGCCAGCAGCTTACAGGGGGGCGTATACAGGACTGAAGCTTTCTTT
. . TRBJ2-1 TRBV5-1 CASSEYPDRKFF TGCGCCAGCAGCGAGTACCCAGACAGAAAGTTCTTC
. . TRBJ1-5 TRBV3-1/TRBV3-2 CASSPLHRDQPQHF TGTGCCAGCAGCCCGCTACACAGAGATCAGCCCCAGCATTTT
. . TRBJ2-5 TRBV11-2 CASSLRGQETQYF TGTGCCAGCAGCTTAAGGGGCCAAGAGACCCAGTACTTC
. . TRBJ1-5 TRBV9 CASSVEGVIHRPQHF TGTGCCAGCAGCGTTGAGGGAGTAATCCACAGGCCCCAGCATTTT
TRBD1 . TRBJ2-3 TRBV28 CASTPGTGWTDTQYF TGTGCCAGCACACCCGGGACAGGGTGGACAGATACGCAGTATTTT
TRBD1 . TRBJ1-1 TRBV18 CASSPRTGSVTEAFF TGTGCCAGCTCCCCTCGGACAGGTTCGGTCACTGAAGCTTTCTTT
. . TRBJ2-3 TRBV5-1 CASSLAAGTDTQYF TGCGCCAGCAGCTTGGCCGCAGGCACAGATACGCAGTATTTT
. . TRBJ2-7 TRBV6-6 CASSSQEAGVREQYF TGTGCCAGCAGTTCCCAGGAGGCGGGTGTGCGCGAGCAGTACTTC
. . TRBJ1-1 TRBV30 CAWSALAGREGAFF TGTGCCTGGAGTGCTCTAGCGGGTAGAGAGGGAGCTTTCTTT
TRBD1 few TRBJ2-2 TRBV10-1 CASSDRDNTGELFF TGCGCCAGCTCGGACAGGGACAACACCGGGGAGCTGTTTTTT
TRBD1 once TRBJ1-5 TRBV5-1 CASSPTTGQEPLSRHF TGCGCCAGCAGCCCAACCACGGGACAGGAACCCCTAAGTCGGCATTTT
TRBD2 few TRBJ2-2 TRBV7-3 CASSLAGVTGELFF TGTGCCAGCAGCTTAGCGGGAGTAACCGGGGAGCTGTTTTTT
. . TRBJ1-2 TRBV4-2 CASSQTAGDYGYTF TGTGCCAGCAGCCAAACGGCGGGGGACTATGGCTACACCTTC
TRBD1 . TRBJ2-5 TRBV11-3 CASSPGTGGPETQYF TGTGCCAGCAGCCCCGGGACAGGGGGCCCAGAGACCCAGTACTTC
. . TRBJ1-1 TRBV18 CASSPGESEAFF TGTGCCAGCTCACCCGGAGAGAGTGAAGCTTTCTTT
TRBD2 . TRBJ2-3 TRBV7-9 CASSLGTSGSTDTQYF TGTGCCAGCAGCCTAGGGACTAGCGGGAGCACAGATACGCAGTATTTT
TRBD1 . TRBJ1-1 TRBV6-6 CASGTGNTEAFF TGTGCCAGCGGGACAGGCAACACTGAAGCTTTCTTT
. . TRBJ2-5 TRBV7-2 CASSLGRGWETQYF TGTGCCAGCAGCTTAGGCAGGGGTTGGGAGACCCAGTACTTC
TRBD1 . TRBJ1-2 TRBV15 CATSRVYSNRGQGGYTF TGTGCCACCAGCAGAGTGTATTCCAACAGGGGGCAAGGTGGCTACACCTTC
TRBD1 few TRBJ1-5 TRBV5-6 CASSQSDRANQPQHF TGTGCCAGCAGCCAATCGGACAGGGCCAATCAGCCCCAGCATTTT
. once TRBJ1-6 TRBV28 CASRPFLRQGRSPLHF TGTGCCAGCAGGCCATTTCTCCGGCAGGGGCGGTCACCCCTCCACTTT
TRBD1 . TRBJ2-1 TRBV2 CASSGGQVYGEQFF TGTGCCAGCAGCGGGGGACAGGTATATGGTGAGCAGTTCTTC
. . TRBJ1-4 TRBV5-1 CASSLAPSTNEKLFF TGCGCCAGCAGCTTGGCCCCATCAACTAATGAAAAACTGTTTTTT
. . TRBJ2-7 TRBV3-1/TRBV3-2 CASSPPTGDPYEQYF TGTGCCAGCAGCCCCCCAACGGGGGATCCCTACGAGCAGTACTTC
TRBD1 many TRBJ1-1 TRBV27 CASSLSWQGGTRAFF TGTGCCAGCAGTCTATCCTGGCAGGGGGGAACAAGAGCTTTCTTT
TRBD1 few TRBJ2-2 TRBV28 CASSYLPGTGEDGELFF TGTGCCAGCAGTTACCTCCCCGGGACAGGGGAGGACGGGGAGCTGTTTTTT
TRBD1 . TRBJ1-3 TRBV6-5 CASRAPGQTNTIYF TGTGCCAGCAGAGCACCGGGACAGACTAACACCATATATTTT
. . TRBJ1-1 TRBV30 CAWSRRGMNTEAFF TGTGCCTGGAGTAGGAGGGGCATGAACACTGAAGCTTTCTTT
. . TRBJ2-7 TRBV28 CASSPITTGYQGGQYF TGTGCCAGCAGTCCCATCACCACAGGGTACCAGGGGGGGCAGTACTTC
. . TRBJ1-5 TRBV28 CASSLGGDREQPQHF TGTGCCAGCAGTTTGGGGGGGGACCGAGAACAGCCCCAGCATTTT
. . TRBJ1-1 TRBV4-3 CASSHRLGVNTEAFF TGCGCCAGCAGCCATCGATTAGGAGTTAACACTGAAGCTTTCTTT
. . TRBJ2-5 TRBV28 CASSLSLTGPTSETQYF TGTGCCAGCAGTTTAAGCCTTACAGGGCCGACGTCAGAGACCCAGTACTTC
. . TRBJ2-1 TRBV29-1 CSVEVLAGHPFYNEQFF TGCAGCGTTGAAGTGTTGGCGGGCCACCCCTTCTACAATGAGCAGTTCTTC
. . TRBJ2-5 TRBV7-3 CASSFGPRETQYF TGTGCCAGCAGCTTTGGTCCCAGAGAGACCCAGTACTTC
TRBD1 . TRBJ1-4 TRBV28 CASSFWTGDEKLFF TGTGCCAGCAGTTTCTGGACAGGGGATGAAAAACTGTTTTTT